These 10 T cell receptor beta chains were sequenced from one sample in a study of control samples from healthy donors and cancer patients. Method: immunoSEQ multiplex PCR; TCRdb's copy keeps in-frame clones and lacks some. The sample carries some 150,000 clones, over 85% recorded once. The sample comprised blood. The receptors stem from a man aged 45-65 years in good health.

The V gene is TRBV5-1, the J gene TRBJ1-6; 10 bases match TRBD1. Losses at the gene ends were 0 bases for V and 10 bases for J; bases not matched to a gene: 4. The CDR3 is 15 amino acids. The germline CDR1 and CDR2 sequences are SGHRS and YFSETQ. The CDR3 loop reads CASSLGQGARSPLHF. CDR3 bases: TGCGCCAGCAGCTTGGGACAGGGGGCGCGATCACCCCTCCACTTT.

This clone was detected only once. The chain carries TRBV5-1 and TRBJ2-1; D is ambiguous. CDR1 is SGHRS and CDR2 is YFSETQ in the germline V gene. V was cut by 4 bases and J by 4 bases, with 9 bases left in between. This CDR3 region has 13 residues. DNA of the CDR3: TGCGCCAGCAGCCCGGATAATTACAATGAGCAGTTCTTC. This translates into CASSPDNYNEQFF.

The rearrangement links TRBV12-3 or TRBV12-4 to TRBJ1-1; possibly TRBD1 for D (6 bases). Trimming stripped 2 bases from V and 3 bases from J, with 7 bases between. This CDR3 has 13 amino acids. CDR3 sequence: CASSLQGYTEAFF. CDR3 DNA: TGTGCCAGCAGTTTACAGGGGTACACTGAAGCTTTCTTT.

V usage is TRBV3-1 (or the pseudogene TRBV3-2) and J usage is TRBJ2-3, with TRBD2 matching 8 bases. The length of the CDR3 is 16 residues. Trimming took 2 bases from V and 2 from J; bases not matched to a gene: 6. The germline gives CDR1 LGHDT, CDR2 YNNKEL (reference sequence). CDR3 nucleotides: TGTGCCAGCAGCCAAACCTTAGCGGGGATCACAGATACGCAGTATTTT. It translates to CASSQTLAGITDTQYF.

The CDR3 is CASSSTGRESSGANVLTF. The CDR3 DNA reads as TGTGCCAGCAGCTCGACAGGGAGGGAAAGCTCTGGGGCCAACGTCCTGACTTTC. The chain has TRBV5-5 and TRBJ2-6; D assignment may be TRBD1 or TRBD2 (7 bases each). The germline V and J ends were trimmed by 3 bases and 0 bases, with 16 bases remaining between them. The CDR3 sequence is 18 residues long. Per the germline V gene, CDR1 is SGHKS and CDR2 is YYEKEE (reference sequence). The variable domain in full, with the rest retrieved from reference TRBV5-5 and TRBJ2-6, is DAGVTQSPTHLIKTRGQQVTLRCSPISGHKSVSWYQQVLGQGPQFIFQYYEKEERGRGNFPDRFSARQFPNYSSELNVNALLLGDSALYLCASSSTGRESSGANVLTFGAGSRLTVL.

This clone was counted once. The rearrangement links TRBV5-5 to TRBJ1-6; a possible D gene is TRBD1 (6 bases). CDR1 SGHKS and CDR2 YYEKEE come from the germline V gene (reference sequence). The CDR3 is 14 residues long. Deletions cut 7 bases from V and 5 bases from J, with 13 bases between. The CDR3 DNA is TGTGCCAGCGTGAGGACAGTCAATAATTCACCCCTCCACTTT. Translating it yields CASVRTVNNSPLHF.

This sequence joins TRBV13 and TRBJ1-6, with a tentative D call TRBD1 (5 bases). The germline V and J ends were trimmed by 3 bases and 14 bases, with 14 bases remaining between them. Looked up from germline, CDR1 is PRHDT and CDR2 is FYEKMQ (reference sequence). The CDR3 totals 13 residues. CDR3 residues: CASSFMGESSLHF. In DNA form, the CDR3 reads TGTGCCAGCAGCTTTATGGGGGAATCATCCCTCCACTTT.

This clone was recorded only once. The chain recombines TRBV7-9 with TRBJ1-1; 7 nucleotides agree with TRBD1. CDR3 size: 14 residues. Unmatched junction bases numbered 6, after V lost 3 bases and J lost 5 bases. Germline assignment: CDR1 SEHNR and CDR2 FQNEAQ (reference sequence). CDR3: CASSFTTGWTEAFF. Here the CDR3 DNA reads TGTGCCAGCAGCTTCACGACAGGGTGGACTGAAGCTTTCTTT.

In its sample, this clone was seen once. The rearrangement joins TRBV5-1 to TRBJ2-7; 13 bases fit TRBD2. With V trimmed by 1 base and J by 3 bases, 1 base remained unmatched. The germline CDR1 and CDR2 sequences are SGHRS and YFSETQ. This CDR3 region has 15 residues. The CDR3 bases are TGCGCCAGCAGCTTGACTAGCGGGAGGGGCTACGAGCAGTACTTC. This encodes CASSLTSGRGYEQYF. The complete variable domain, with remaining parts taken from reference TRBV5-1 and TRBJ2-7, reads KAGVTQTPRYLIKTRGQQVTLSCSPISGHRSVSWYQQTPGQGLQFLFEYFSETQRNKGNFPGRFSGRQFSNSRSEMNVSTLELGDSALYLCASSLTSGRGYEQYFGPGTRLTVT.

The CDR3: CASSSDRGSSYEQYF. For the CDR3, the DNA is TGTGCCAGCAGCTCAGACAGGGGAAGCTCCTACGAGCAGTACTTC. The chain carries TRBV11-2 and TRBJ2-7; 8 nucleotides align to TRBD1. The CDR3 loop spans 15 amino acids. The V and J ends lost 4 bases and 0 bases, in that order; junction bases with no gene match: 5. Germline V gene data show CDR1 as SGHAT and CDR2 as FQNNGV.